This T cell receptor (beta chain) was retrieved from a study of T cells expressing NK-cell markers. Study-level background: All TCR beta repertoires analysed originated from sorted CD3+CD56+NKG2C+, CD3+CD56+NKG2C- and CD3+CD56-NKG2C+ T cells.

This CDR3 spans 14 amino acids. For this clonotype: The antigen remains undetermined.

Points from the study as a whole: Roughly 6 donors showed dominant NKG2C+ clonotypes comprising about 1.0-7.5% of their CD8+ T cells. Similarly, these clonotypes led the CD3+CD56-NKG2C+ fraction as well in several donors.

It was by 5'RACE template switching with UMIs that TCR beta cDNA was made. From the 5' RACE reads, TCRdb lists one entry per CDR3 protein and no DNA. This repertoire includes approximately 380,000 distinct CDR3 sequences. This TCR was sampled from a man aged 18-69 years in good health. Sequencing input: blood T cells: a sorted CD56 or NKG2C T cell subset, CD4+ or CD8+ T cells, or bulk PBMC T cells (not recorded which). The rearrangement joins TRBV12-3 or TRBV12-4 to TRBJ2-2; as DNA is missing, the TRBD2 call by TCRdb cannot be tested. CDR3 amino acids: CASVERSNTGELFF.